The 2 T cell receptor beta chains presented below share a single source sample, sequenced in a study of CD8+ T cells in alopecia areata. RNA extraction was followed by reverse transcription into cDNA, which acted as the sequencing template. Method: immunoSEQ multiplex PCR; TCRdb's copy keeps in-frame clones and lacks some. The table records 150,000 or so clones, 45% to 50% of them present only once. This sample comprised CD8+ T cells sorted from blood, obtained at week 0. Receptors originate from a human donor with alopecia areata.

This chain joins TRBV4-1 and TRBJ1-1; D unresolved. The V end was cut by 3 bases, the J end by 0 bases, with 8 bases between. The CDR3 extends over 14 amino acids. Germline V lookup: CDR1 MGHRA, CDR2 YSYEKL. The CDR3 bases are TGCGCCAGCAGCCACAGGAGGATGAACACTGAAGCTTTCTTT. Residues: CASSHRRMNTEAFF.

This clone showed up just a few times. The rearrangement uses TRBV2 and TRBJ2-2; D remains unclear. Trimming stripped 3 bases from V and 5 bases from J, with 10 bases between. This CDR3 spans 14 amino acids. Germline assignment: CDR1 SNHLY and CDR2 FYNNEI. The DNA for the CDR3 is TGTGCCAGCAGTGATGGATGGGGTACCGGGGAGCTGTTTTTT. Its translation: CASSDGWGTGELFF.